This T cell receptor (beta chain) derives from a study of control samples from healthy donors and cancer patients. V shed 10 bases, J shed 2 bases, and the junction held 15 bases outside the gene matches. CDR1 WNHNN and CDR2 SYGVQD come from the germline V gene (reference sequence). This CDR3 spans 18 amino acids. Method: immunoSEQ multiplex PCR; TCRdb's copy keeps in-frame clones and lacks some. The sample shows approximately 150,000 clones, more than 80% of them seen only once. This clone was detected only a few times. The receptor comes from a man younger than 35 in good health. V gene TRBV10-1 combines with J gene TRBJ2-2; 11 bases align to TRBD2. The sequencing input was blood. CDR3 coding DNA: TGCGCCAACGTAGATCAGGGAACTAGCGGGGGAAACACCGGGGAGCTGTTTTTT. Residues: CANVDQGTSGGNTGELFF.